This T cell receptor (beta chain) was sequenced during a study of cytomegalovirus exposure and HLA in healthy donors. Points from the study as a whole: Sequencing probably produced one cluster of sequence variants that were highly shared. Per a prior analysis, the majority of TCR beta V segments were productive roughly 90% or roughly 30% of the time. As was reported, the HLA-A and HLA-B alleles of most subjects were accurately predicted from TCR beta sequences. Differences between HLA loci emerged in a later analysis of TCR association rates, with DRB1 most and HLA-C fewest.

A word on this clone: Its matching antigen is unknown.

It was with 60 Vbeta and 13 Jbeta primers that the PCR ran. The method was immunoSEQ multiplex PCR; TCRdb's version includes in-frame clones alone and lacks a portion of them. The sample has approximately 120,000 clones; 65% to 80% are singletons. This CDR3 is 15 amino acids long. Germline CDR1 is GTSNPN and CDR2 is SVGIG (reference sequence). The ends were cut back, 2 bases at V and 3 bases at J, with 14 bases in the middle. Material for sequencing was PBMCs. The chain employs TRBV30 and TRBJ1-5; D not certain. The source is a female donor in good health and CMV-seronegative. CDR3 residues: CAWSRGRVLNQPQHF. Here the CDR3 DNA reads TGTGCCTGGAGTCGTGGGCGGGTCCTCAATCAGCCCCAGCATTTT. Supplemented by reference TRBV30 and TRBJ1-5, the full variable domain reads SQTIHQWPATLVQPVGSPLSLECTVEGTSNPNLYWYRQAAGRGLQLLFYSVGIGQISSEVPQNLSASRPQDRQFILSSKKLLLSDSGFYLCAWSRGRVLNQPQHFGDGTRLSIL.